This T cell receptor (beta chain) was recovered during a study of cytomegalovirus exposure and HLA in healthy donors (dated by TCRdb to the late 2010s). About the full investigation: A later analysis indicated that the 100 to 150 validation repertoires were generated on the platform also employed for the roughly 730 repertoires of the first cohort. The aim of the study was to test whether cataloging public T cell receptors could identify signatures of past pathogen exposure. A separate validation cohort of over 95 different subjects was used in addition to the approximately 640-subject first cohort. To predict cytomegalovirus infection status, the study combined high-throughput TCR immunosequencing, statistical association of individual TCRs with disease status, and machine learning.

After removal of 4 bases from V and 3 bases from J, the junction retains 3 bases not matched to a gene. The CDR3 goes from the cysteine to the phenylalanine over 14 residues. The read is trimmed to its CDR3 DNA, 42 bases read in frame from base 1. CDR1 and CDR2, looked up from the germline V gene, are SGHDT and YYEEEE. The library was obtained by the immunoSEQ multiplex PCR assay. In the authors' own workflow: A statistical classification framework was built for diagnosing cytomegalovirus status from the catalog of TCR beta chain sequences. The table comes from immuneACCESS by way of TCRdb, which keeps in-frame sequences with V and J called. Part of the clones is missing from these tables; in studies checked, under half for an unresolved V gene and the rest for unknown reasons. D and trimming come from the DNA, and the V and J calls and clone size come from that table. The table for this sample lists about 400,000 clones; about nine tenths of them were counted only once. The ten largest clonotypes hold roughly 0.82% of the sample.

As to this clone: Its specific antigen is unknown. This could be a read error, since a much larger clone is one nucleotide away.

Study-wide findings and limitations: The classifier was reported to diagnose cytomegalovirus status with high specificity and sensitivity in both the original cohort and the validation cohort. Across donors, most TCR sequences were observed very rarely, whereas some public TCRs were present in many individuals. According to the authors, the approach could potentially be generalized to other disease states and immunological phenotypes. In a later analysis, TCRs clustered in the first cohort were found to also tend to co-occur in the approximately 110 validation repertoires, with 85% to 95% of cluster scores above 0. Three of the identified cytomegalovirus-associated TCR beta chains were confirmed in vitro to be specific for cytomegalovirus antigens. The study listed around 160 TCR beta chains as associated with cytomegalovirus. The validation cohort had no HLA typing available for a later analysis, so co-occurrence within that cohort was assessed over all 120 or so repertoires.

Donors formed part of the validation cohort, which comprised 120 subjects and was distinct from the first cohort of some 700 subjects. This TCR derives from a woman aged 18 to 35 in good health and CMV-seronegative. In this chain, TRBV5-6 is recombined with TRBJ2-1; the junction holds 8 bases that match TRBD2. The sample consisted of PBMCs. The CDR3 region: CASSASGSYNEQFF. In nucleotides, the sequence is TGTGCCAGCAGCGCCAGCGGGAGCTACAATGAGCAGTTCTTC.